Sequencing of this T cell receptor (beta chain) was carried out in a study of OX40 agonist ivuxolimab in advanced cancers. Study results and caveats: Among some nonresponders, normalized T-cell clonal expansion was also low. At 0.1 to 3.0 mg/kg and by week 6, CD4+ and CD8+ T cells in the blood had expanded clonally.

V was cut by 5 bases and J by 3 bases, with 8 bases left in between. The CDR3 runs 12 residues. Germline V lookup: CDR1 LNHDA, CDR2 SQIVND (reference sequence). This clone was detected only once. Its antigen is not known. The method was immunoSEQ multiplex PCR; TCRdb's version includes in-frame clones alone and lacks a portion of them. Among roughly 80,000 clones listed, just over 85% were seen once. The rearrangement joins TRBV19 to TRBJ2-7; no reliable D call. The input for sequencing was CD4+ or CD8+ T cells sorted from blood, taken in a trial of the OX40 agonist ivuxolimab. The receptor was derived from an adult with an advanced solid tumor such as melanoma, head and neck, liver or kidney cancer. The CDR3 DNA reads TGTGCCAGTAGTCGATGGGACTACGAGCAGTACTTC. It specifies CASSRWDYEQYF.